The clone carrying this T cell receptor beta chain was seen a few times. A much bigger clone sits one base away, suggesting this may be a read error. This library used approximately 370 ng RNA and molecular barcoded adaptors spanning alpha/delta and beta/gamma chains. TCRdb fed the reads into MiXCR, producing one record per CDR3 protein. Among approximately 65,000 distinct CDR3 sequences listed, approximately 15% were seen once. This specimen belongs to a study of read filtering for tumor transcriptome and immune sequencing. This CDR3 region has 12 residues. Trimming took 4 bases from V and 9 from J, leaving 10 bases between them. Germline V CDR1 and CDR2: SGHVS, FQNEAQ.

This chain joins TRBV7-8 and TRBJ2-1, with unresolved D. The TCR originated in a donor aged 40 or older with multiple myeloma. The sequenced sample was a population of CD138-negative cells sorted from bone marrow. The CDR3 sequence: CASSSVDTEQFF. In DNA, the CDR3 is TGTGCCAGCAGCTCAGTTGACACTGAGCAGTTCTTC.